Shown below are 28 T cell receptor beta chains from a single sample sequenced in a study of cytomegalovirus exposure and HLA in healthy donors. The table came from immunoSEQ multiplex PCR; TCRdb's copy has only in-frame clones and leaves some out. Of some 64,000 clones in the sample, around 96% were seen once. The sample was PBMCs. These receptors all come from a woman aged 18-29 years in good health and CMV-seronegative.

The gene calls are TRBV9 and TRBJ1-2; a weak D match, TRBD1 (5 bases). V was cut by 0 bases and J by 5 bases, with 14 bases left in between. CDR3 size: 15 residues. The V gene's germline CDR1 is SGDLS and CDR2 YYNGEE. The CDR3 spells CASSVATGPNYGYTF. The CDR3 nucleotides read TGTGCCAGCAGCGTAGCTACAGGTCCCAATTATGGCTACACCTTC.

The chain recombines TRBV2 with TRBJ2-3; no definite D call. Germline CDR1 is SNHLY and CDR2 is FYNNEI. The CDR3 runs 12 residues. Between the trimmed V and J ends, which lost 7 bases and 1 base, there was a span of 6 bases. The CDR3 sequence is CASILGTDTQYF. CDR3 nucleotide sequence: TGTGCCAGCATCTTAGGCACAGATACGCAGTATTTT.

V usage is TRBV4-1 and J usage is TRBJ2-7, with 7 bases identical to TRBD1. The trim removed 4 bases at V and 2 bases at J, leaving 5 bases unmatched. This CDR3 comprises 14 residues. Germline values: CDR1 MGHRA, CDR2 YSYEKL. CDR3 sequence reads: CASSPRGRAYEQYF. DNA of the CDR3: TGCGCCAGCAGCCCAAGGGGGCGCGCCTACGAGCAGTACTTC.

The chain links TRBV29-1 to TRBJ2-1; the D gene is possibly TRBD2 (6 bases). V was clipped by 5 bases and J by 3 bases, with 8 bases between them. This CDR3 has 12 residues. Germline V gene lookup returns CDR1 SQVTM and CDR2 ANQGSEA. CDR3 sequence (DNA): TGCAGCGTTCGGAGGGACTACAATGAGCAGTTCTTC. As protein: CSVRRDYNEQFF.

This rearrangement joins TRBV5-6 to TRBJ2-7, with TRBD1 identical over 10 bases. This CDR3 is built from 18 residues. The J segment lost 4 bases and the V segment lost 4 bases, leaving 17 bases of the junction unmatched. Per the germline V gene, CDR1 is SGHDT and CDR2 is YYEEEE. The CDR3: CASSPTGTGAPTLYEQYF. DNA for the CDR3: TGTGCCAGCAGCCCGACCGGGACAGGGGCGCCTACTTTGTACGAGCAGTACTTC.

The chain links TRBV5-1 to TRBJ2-5; 10 nucleotides match TRBD2. The CDR3 contains 17 residues. Germline CDR1 SGHRS, CDR2 YFSETQ. The junction had 13 bases not matched to a gene; V was cut back by 4 bases and J by 4 bases. The CDR3 is CASSQPAGGGAGETQYF. CDR3 sequence (DNA): TGCGCCAGCAGCCAGCCAGCGGGAGGGGGCGCGGGAGAGACCCAGTACTTC.

V usage is TRBV7-9 and J usage is TRBJ2-1; 8 bases agree with TRBD2. The CDR3 loop spans 13 amino acids. Unmatched junction bases numbered 1, after V lost 0 bases and J lost 9 bases. CDR1 SEHNR and CDR2 FQNEAQ come from the germline V gene (reference sequence). The CDR3 loop reads CASSLAGGVEQFF. The DNA of the CDR3 is TGTGCCAGCAGCTTAGCCGGGGGGGTTGAGCAGTTCTTC. The full variable domain, in which reference TRBV7-9 and TRBJ2-1 provide the parts outside the CDR3, is DTGVSQNPRHKITKRGQNVTFRCDPISEHNRLYWYRQTLGQGPEFLTYFQNEAQLEKSRLLSDRFSAERPKGSFSTLEIQRTEQGDSAMYLCASSLAGGVEQFFGPGTRLTVL.

This chain connects TRBV11-2 to TRBJ2-1; 16 bases map to TRBD2. The germline V gene encodes CDR1 SGHAT and CDR2 FQNNGV. The J segment lost 6 bases and the V segment lost 5 bases, leaving 7 bases of the junction unmatched. The CDR3 loop spans 17 amino acids. In nucleotides, the CDR3 is TGTGCCAGCAGCCTTGGGACTAGCGGGGGGGGGTTCAATGAGCAGTTCTTC. Protein product: CASSLGTSGGGFNEQFF.

The chain has TRBV5-4 and TRBJ2-7; a weak D match, TRBD1 (5 bases). Germline CDR1 SGHNT, CDR2 YYREEE (reference sequence). The CDR3 contains 13 residues. V lost 0 bases and J 7 bases, leaving 11 bases between the germline ends. CDR3 sequence: CASSLGGAREQYF. Here the CDR3 DNA reads TGTGCCAGCAGCTTGGGTGGGGCGCGGGAGCAGTACTTC. Variable domain in full (rest from reference TRBV5-4 and TRBJ2-7): ETGVTQSPTHLIKTRGQQVTLRCSSQSGHNTVSWYQQALGQGPQFIFQYYREEENGRGNFPPRFSGLQFPNYSSELNVNALELDDSALYLCASSLGGAREQYFGPGTRLTVT.

V is TRBV7-2 and J is TRBJ2-7; D is perhaps TRBD2 (5 bases). Germline V gives CDR1 SGHTA, CDR2 FQGNSA. V dropped 4 bases and J dropped 1 base, with 8 bases sitting between them. This CDR3 has 13 amino acids. DNA of the CDR3: TGTGCCAGCAGCTCCCGGGATTCCTACGAGCAGTACTTC. Protein: CASSSRDSYEQYF.

V is TRBV21-1 and J is TRBJ2-3; the table's D call TRBD1 went unverified against the DNA. TRBV21-1 counts as a pseudogene. The CDR3 is 15 residues long. The CDR3 reads CASSSPWPHTDTQYF. The CDR3 DNA follows: TGTGCCAGCAGCAGCCCTTGGCCCCACACAGATACGCAGTATTTT.

The chain carries TRBV5-5 and TRBJ2-1; 14 positions agree with TRBD2. The CDR3 runs 17 residues. Germline-derived CDR1 and CDR2 are SGHKS and YYEKEE (reference sequence). The ends lost 4 bases at V and 3 bases at J; junction bases unmatched: 6. The CDR3 is CASSGTSGRFFYNEQFF. CDR3 nucleotide sequence: TGTGCCAGCAGCGGGACTAGCGGGAGATTTTTCTACAATGAGCAGTTCTTC.

The chain joins TRBV15 to TRBJ1-1; D is unclear. Looked up from germline, CDR1 is LNHNV and CDR2 is YYDKDF (reference sequence). The ends were cut back, 4 bases at V and 7 bases at J, with 16 bases in the middle. The CDR3 spans 14 residues. The DNA of the CDR3 is TGTGCCACCAGCATCGAGGAGGGTAAGGGTGAAGCTTTCTTT. Amino acids: CATSIEEGKGEAFF.

The chain joins TRBV9 to TRBJ2-1; 8 bases align to TRBD2. V shed 3 bases, J shed 9 bases, and the junction held 8 bases outside the gene matches. This CDR3 region has 14 residues. Germline loops: CDR1 SGDLS, CDR2 YYNGEE. CDR3 loop: CASSGRREAGEQFF. DNA of the CDR3: TGTGCCAGCAGCGGTCGGCGGGAGGCGGGTGAGCAGTTCTTC.

The chain couples TRBV25-1 to TRBJ2-7; 15 bases fit TRBD2. The CDR3 totals 18 residues. V shed 1 base, J shed 2 bases, and the junction held 6 bases outside the gene matches. Germline loops: CDR1 MGHDK, CDR2 SYGVNS. CDR3 bases: TGTGCCAGCAGTGAATTGGGCCGGACTAGCGGGGGGGCCTACGAGCAGTACTTC. This translates into CASSELGRTSGGAYEQYF.

V gene TRBV7-2 combines with J gene TRBJ2-3; 7 nucleotides match TRBD2. This CDR3 region has 16 residues. The ends lost 5 bases at V and 2 bases at J; junction bases unmatched: 10. CDR1 and CDR2 from the germline V gene are SGHTA and FQGNSA. Here the CDR3 reads CASSARLASATDTQYF. The CDR3 DNA is TGTGCCAGCAGCGCCCGACTAGCCTCAGCCACAGATACGCAGTATTTT.

The chain combines TRBV4-2 with TRBJ2-1, with a tentative D call TRBD2 (5 bases). The germline gives CDR1 LGHNA, CDR2 YNFKEQ. With 0 bases removed from V and 8 bases from J, the gap between germline ends came to 14 bases. This CDR3 has 15 amino acids. CDR3 sequence: CASSQEDGDLDEQFF. CDR3 nucleotides: TGTGCCAGCAGCCAAGAAGACGGGGATTTGGATGAGCAGTTCTTC.

The chain joins TRBV18 to TRBJ2-7; D might be TRBD1 (5 bases). The germline V gene has CDR1 KGHSH and CDR2 LQKENI. The V end lost 6 bases, the J end lost 4 bases, and 16 bases lay between the germline ends. CDR3 length equals 14 residues. The CDR3 bases are TGTGCCAGCTCGACAGCGACGACAGAGTACGAGCAGTACTTC. This translates into CASSTATTEYEQYF.

This sequence joins TRBV11-3 and TRBJ2-3; 9 positions match TRBD1. Per germline, CDR1 SGHNT and CDR2 YENEEA. The length of the CDR3 is 14 residues. After removal of 5 bases from V and 11 bases from J, the junction contained 11 bases not matched to a gene. This CDR3 reads CASSVGQGVRGQYF. The CDR3 DNA sequence: TGTGCCAGCAGCGTGGGACAGGGCGTCCGTGGGCAGTATTTT.

J is TRBJ2-1 and V is TRBV28; D is unclear. In germline, CDR1 is MDHEN, CDR2 SYDVKM. The V and J ends lost 3 bases and 0 bases respectively, with 12 bases between them. CDR3 length: 16 amino acids. The CDR3 coding sequence is TGTGCCAGCAGTTTTAGCCATACCTTCTCCTACAATGAGCAGTTCTTC. It codes for CASSFSHTFSYNEQFF.

This clone was seen just once. V usage is TRBV27 and J usage is TRBJ2-7, with 13 bases that match TRBD2. V shed 6 bases, J shed 5 bases, and the junction held 10 bases outside the gene matches. Germline-derived CDR1 and CDR2 are MNHEY and SMNVEV (reference sequence). The CDR3 runs to 16 residues. This CDR3 is CASRRTSGRASDEQYF. The CDR3 DNA is TGTGCCAGCAGAAGAACTAGCGGGAGGGCCTCGGACGAGCAGTACTTC.

The rearrangement joins TRBV19 to TRBJ1-5; D may be TRBD1 (6 bases). This CDR3 spans 15 amino acids. Trimming pared 4 bases from V and 0 bases from J, leaving 10 bases between. Per germline, CDR1 LNHDA and CDR2 SQIVND (reference sequence). CDR3 in DNA: TGTGCCAGTAGTACGACAGGCTATAGCAATCAGCCCCAGCATTTT. Protein sequence: CASSTTGYSNQPQHF.

The chain carries TRBV4-2 and TRBJ2-7; 11 positions match TRBD2. The CDR3 spans 15 residues. Germline assignment: CDR1 LGHNA and CDR2 YNFKEQ. The trim removed 0 bases at V and 6 bases at J, leaving 4 bases unmatched. The CDR3 is CASSQDRTSGREQYF. The CDR3, as DNA: TGTGCCAGCAGCCAAGACCGGACTAGCGGGCGCGAGCAGTACTTC.

V and J are TRBV2 and TRBJ2-5; 7 positions match TRBD2. The length of the CDR3 is 13 residues. Unmatched junction bases numbered 4, after V lost 4 bases and J lost 5 bases. CDR1 and CDR2 from the germline V gene are SNHLY and FYNNEI. Here the CDR3 reads CASSGAGVETQYF. The CDR3 coding sequence is TGTGCCAGCAGTGGGGCGGGAGTGGAGACCCAGTACTTC.

The chain has TRBV29-1 and TRBJ2-7; 10 nucleotides line up with TRBD2. This CDR3 contains 13 residues. Germline-derived CDR1 and CDR2 are SQVTM and ANQGSEA. V was clipped by 6 bases and J by 2 bases; unmatched bases: 4. In DNA form, the CDR3 reads TGCAGCGTCCAAGGACTAGCGGCCTACGAGCAGTACTTC. This sequence encodes CSVQGLAAYEQYF.

This clone was seen just once. The rearrangement joins TRBV7-2 to TRBJ2-7; 9 nucleotides align to TRBD1. The CDR3 totals 14 residues. The V gene end was trimmed by 7 bases and the J gene end by 4 bases; junction bases not matched to a gene: 8. In germline, CDR1 is SGHTA, CDR2 FQGNSA. This chain's CDR3 is CASKWDRDTYEQYF. DNA of the CDR3: TGTGCCAGCAAGTGGGACAGGGATACTTACGAGCAGTACTTC.

The V call is TRBV19, the J call TRBJ2-3; perhaps TRBD1 as D (5 bases). The V gene lost 0 bases and the J gene lost 4 bases, with 17 bases spanning the gap. This CDR3 contains 17 residues. Per the germline V gene, CDR1 is LNHDA and CDR2 is SQIVND (reference sequence). CDR3 amino acids: CASSIDLGREYPDTQYF. The CDR3 bases are TGTGCCAGTAGTATAGATCTGGGCAGGGAATACCCAGATACGCAGTATTTT.

The rearrangement joins TRBV27 to TRBJ2-7, with 8 bases aligning to TRBD1. Looked up from germline, CDR1 is MNHEY and CDR2 is SMNVEV (reference sequence). The junction had 5 bases not matched to a gene; V was cut back by 4 bases and J by 3 bases. The CDR3 is 14 residues long. The CDR3 region is CASSSQGADYEQYF. CDR3 in DNA: TGTGCCAGCAGTTCCCAGGGGGCGGACTACGAGCAGTACTTC.